Following are 21 T cell receptor beta chains from one sample sequenced in a study of cytomegalovirus exposure and HLA in healthy donors. The PCR employed 60 Vbeta primers together with 13 Jbeta primers. TCRdb's table, derived via immunoSEQ multiplex PCR, lists solely in-frame clones and lacks some. The sample lists over 55,000 clones, over 60% occurring once. Sequenced input: PBMCs. The receptors stem from a middle-aged man in good health and CMV-seropositive.

The chain employs TRBV5-1 and TRBJ2-3, with D possibly TRBD2 on 6 matching bases. Trimming removed 0 bases at V and 3 bases at J, with 14 bases between. This CDR3 spans 16 amino acids. CDR1 and CDR2 (germline): SGHRS, YFSETQ. The CDR3 DNA follows: TGCGCCAGCAGCTTGGAGGTAGCGGAGGGAACAGATACGCAGTATTTT. Its protein product is CASSLEVAEGTDTQYF.

V and J are TRBV9 and TRBJ1-1; D is possibly TRBD1 (5 bases). Germline CDR1 SGDLS, CDR2 YYNGEE. CDR3 size: 17 residues. V lost 4 bases to trimming and J lost 3 bases, with 22 bases between them. The CDR3 DNA follows: TGTGCCAGCAGCCCTCACAGGAACCCCTTACGTGACACTGAAGCTTTCTTT. Translation: CASSPHRNPLRDTEAFF.

J is TRBJ2-1 and V is TRBV6-5; 7 nucleotides match TRBD2. The CDR3 covers 15 residues. The V segment lost 0 bases and the J segment 5 bases; nucleotides outside the gene matches: 4. Germline V gene sequence: CDR1 MNHEY, CDR2 SVGAGI. In nucleotides, the CDR3 is TGTGCCAGCAGTTACTCCTTACTAGCGCACAATGAGCAGTTCTTC. Translated, it gives CASSYSLLAHNEQFF.

In this sample, this clone turned up a few times. The same CDR3 can be traced to other DNA sequences in this sample. V gene TRBV18 combines with J gene TRBJ2-2, with 7 bases fitting TRBD1. The CDR3 is 15 residues long. The germline CDR1 and CDR2 sequences are KGHSH and LQKENI. V was pared by 1 base and J by 2 bases, with 1 base of the junction left unmatched. The CDR3 loop reads CASSPQGANTGELFF. DNA of the CDR3: TGTGCCAGCTCACCACAGGGGGCAAACACCGGGGAGCTGTTTTTT.

The chain carries TRBV7-3 and TRBJ1-1, with D uncertain. CDR3 length equals 15 residues. Deletions cut 5 bases from V and 0 bases from J, with 13 bases between. In germline, CDR1 is SGHTA, CDR2 FQGTGA. CDR3 nucleotides: TGTGCCAGCAGCCTATGGGCCGAAATGAACACTGAAGCTTTCTTT. Translated: CASSLWAEMNTEAFF.

This clone turned up a few times. Different DNA sequences within this sample yield the same CDR3. The chain carries TRBV29-1 and TRBJ1-1, with 7 nucleotides matching TRBD1. The V gene's germline CDR1 is SQVTM and CDR2 ANQGSEA. V lost 3 bases and J lost 5; bases outside the gene matches: 3. The CDR3 spans 12 residues. The CDR3 is CSVDRGRTEAFF. The CDR3 DNA reads TGCAGCGTTGATAGGGGGCGGACTGAAGCTTTCTTT.

The chain combines TRBV7-3 with TRBJ1-1, with D unresolved. The CDR3 has 13 amino acids. Germline CDR1 reads SGHTA; CDR2 reads FQGTGA. V was trimmed by 2 bases and J by 5 bases, leaving 9 bases between them. The CDR3: CASSLGTGTEAFF. For the CDR3, the DNA is TGTGCCAGCAGCTTAGGTACGGGAACTGAAGCTTTCTTT.

V gene TRBV28 combines with J gene TRBJ1-4, with 11 bases that match TRBD1. CDR1 is MDHEN, CDR2 SYDVKM, per germline. The CDR3 has 17 amino acids. V lost 5 bases, J lost 3 bases, and 8 bases stayed unmatched. The CDR3 sequence: CASSLWTGGSSNEKLFF. In nucleotides, the CDR3 is TGTGCCAGCAGTCTCTGGACAGGGGGCTCGTCTAATGAAAAACTGTTTTTT.

V is TRBV28 and J is TRBJ1-2, with D uncertain. The CDR3 length is 15 residues. V was cut by 3 bases and J by 5 bases, with 16 bases left in between. Germline CDR1 reads MDHEN; CDR2 reads SYDVKM. The CDR3 nucleotides read TGTGCCAGCAGTTTCCCCACCGGACGAGGGTATGGCTACACCTTC. Protein: CASSFPTGRGYGYTF.

The chain combines TRBV5-1 with TRBJ1-1; 7 bases agree with TRBD1. The CDR3 length is 16 residues. Germline CDR1 is SGHRS and CDR2 is YFSETQ. The J segment lost 4 bases and the V segment lost 1 base, leaving 10 bases of the junction unmatched. The CDR3 nucleotides read TGCGCCAGCAGCTTGATCCAGGGGGGCATGACCACTGAAGCTTTCTTT. It codes for CASSLIQGGMTTEAFF.

This chain uses TRBV5-6 with TRBJ1-3, with D uncertain. V gave up 3 bases and J gave up 4 bases, with 11 bases separating them. The germline gives CDR1 SGHDT, CDR2 YYEEEE. The CDR3 is 14 amino acids. CDR3 sequence reads: CASSSQASGNTIYF. In nucleotides, the CDR3 is TGTGCCAGCAGCTCCCAGGCTTCCGGAAACACCATATATTTT.

The gene calls are TRBV9 and TRBJ1-3, with TRBD1 matching over 9 bases. The CDR3 is 18 amino acids. J lost 0 bases, V lost 4 bases, and 11 bases had no gene match. The germline V gene encodes CDR1 SGDLS and CDR2 YYNGEE. The CDR3 nucleotides read TGTGCCAGCAGCACCTCCCGGACAGGGGAGAGCTCTGGAAACACCATATATTTT. This codes for CASSTSRTGESSGNTIYF.

The CDR3 sequence: CASSVVPEGTEAFF. The CDR3 DNA follows: TGTGCCAGCAGCGTAGTTCCGGAGGGGACTGAAGCTTTCTTT. The chain has TRBV9 and TRBJ1-1; possibly TRBD1 for D (5 bases). Trimming pared 0 bases from V and 5 bases from J, leaving 11 bases between. In germline, CDR1 is SGDLS, CDR2 YYNGEE. The CDR3 runs to 14 residues.

V gene TRBV2 combines with J gene TRBJ2-7, with D possibly matching TRBD1 (5 bases). The CDR3 spans 14 residues. Germline values: CDR1 SNHLY, CDR2 FYNNEI. V lost 4 bases to trimming and J lost 6 bases, with 16 bases between them. The CDR3: CASSVSGRRSEQYF. The DNA of the CDR3 is TGTGCCAGCAGTGTTTCAGGGCGCCGTTCCGAGCAGTACTTC.

This rearrangement joins TRBV9 to TRBJ2-1; 7 bases match TRBD2. The CDR3 consists of 12 residues. J gave up 9 bases and V 3 bases, and 3 bases lay outside the gene matches. In germline, CDR1 is SGDLS, CDR2 YYNGEE. CDR3: CASSATSTEQFF. In DNA, the CDR3 is TGTGCCAGCAGCGCGACTAGCACTGAGCAGTTCTTC.

This chain joins TRBV5-1 and TRBJ1-1; tentatively, D is TRBD1 (6 bases). The CDR3 extends over 16 amino acids. CDR1 and CDR2 (germline): SGHRS, YFSETQ. With 0 bases removed from V and 4 bases from J, the gap between germline ends came to 16 bases. Here the CDR3 DNA reads TGCGCCAGCAGCTTGGTTGCGGGGGGGCTTGGCACTGAAGCTTTCTTT. Residues: CASSLVAGGLGTEAFF.

This clone was observed a few times. The genes are TRBV27 and TRBJ2-3; TRBD2 aligns across 9 bases. The CDR3 spans 14 residues. V lost 5 bases to trimming and J lost 6 bases; unmatched junction nucleotides: 6. Germline CDR1 MNHEY, CDR2 SMNVEV (reference sequence). CDR3 in amino acids: CASSSGGPWDTQYF. The CDR3 region has the DNA TGTGCCAGCAGTAGCGGGGGGCCGTGGGATACGCAGTATTTT.

With regard to this clone: The junction does not match germline at one end; this may be a read error. V is TRBV5-6 and J is TRBJ1-5; D remains ambiguous. This CDR3 has 15 amino acids. In germline, CDR1 is SGHDT, CDR2 YYEEEE. In nucleotides, the CDR3 is TGTGCCGGCAGCTTGGGGATGGAGGGCAGTCAGCCCCAGCATTTT. Translation gives CAGSLGMEGSQPQHF.

The CDR3 DNA reads TGTGCCAGCAGTGAGCCGGGACAGCACTATGGCTACACCTTC. Protein sequence: CASSEPGQHYGYTF. The V gene is TRBV25-1, the J gene TRBJ1-2, with 7 bases that match TRBD1. Germline CDR1 MGHDK, CDR2 SYGVNS. V lost 3 bases and J lost 3; bases outside the gene matches: 4. The CDR3 is 14 amino acids.

This clone was recorded a few times. The V call is TRBV7-8, the J call TRBJ1-4; no clear D. The germline gives CDR1 SGHVS, CDR2 FQNEAQ. The CDR3 spans 15 residues. Trimming pared 3 bases from V and 4 bases from J, leaving 12 bases between. The CDR3, as DNA: TGTGCCAGCAGCTTTTCCAACACCGTTAATGAAAAACTGTTTTTT. Translation: CASSFSNTVNEKLFF. Variable domain in full (rest from reference TRBV7-8 and TRBJ1-4): GAGVSQSPRYKVAKRGQDVALRCDPISGHVSLFWYQQALGQGPEFLTYFQNEAQLDKSGLPSDRFFAERPEGSVSTLKIQRTQQEDSAVYLCASSFSNTVNEKLFFGSGTQLSVL.

This clone was observed a few times. This chain uses TRBV4-2 with TRBJ1-4; D call uncertain. The germline V gene has CDR1 LGHNA and CDR2 YNFKEQ. The V and J ends lost 4 bases and 2 bases respectively, with 11 bases between them. The CDR3 sequence is 15 residues long. CDR3 residues: CASSRSGGTNEKLFF. The DNA of the CDR3 is TGTGCCAGCAGCCGAAGTGGAGGGACTAATGAAAAACTGTTTTTT.